The rows below give T cell receptor beta chains drawn from one sample of a study of T cell repertoires and HLA-DP antigens. Here immunoSEQ multiplex PCR was the method, and the copy in TCRdb shows in-frame clones only, minus some. This table holds approximately 90,000 clones, roughly 86% found once. These TCRs are of unknown antigen specificity. Material for sequencing was CD4+ T cells from PBMCs. These receptors originate from a man aged 50 or older in good health and CMV-seronegative. CDR3s include the opening cysteine and the closing phenylalanine or tryptophan. The order of the fields is clone size, D gene, V gene, J gene, CDR3 protein, CDR3 DNA. D genes are given only for firm matches. Only some rows state a clone size, as once, few, many or a class for expanded clones.

>NA|NA|TRBV2|TRBJ2-7
CASKWRVYEQYF
TGTGCCAGCAAATGGAGGGTTTACGAGCAGTACTTC
>NA|TRBD1|TRBV6-1|TRBJ1-2
CASSGMGQGTLYGYTF
TGTGCCAGCAGTGGGATGGGACAGGGAACCCTCTATGGCTACACCTTC
>NA|TRBD1|TRBV7-8|TRBJ1-1
CASSLGTGGVMNTEAFF
TGTGCCAGCAGCTTAGGGACAGGGGGCGTAATGAACACTGAAGCTTTCTTT
>NA|TRBD1|TRBV2|TRBJ2-7
CASSRDRGLYEQYF
TGTGCCAGCAGTCGGGACAGGGGTTTATACGAGCAGTACTTC
>NA|TRBD2|TRBV5-8|TRBJ2-3
CASSRLAVRTDTQYF
TGTGCCAGCAGCCGACTAGCGGTACGCACAGATACGCAGTATTTT
>NA|NA|TRBV7-9|TRBJ2-5
CASSFLQGQETQYF
TGTGCCAGCAGCTTTTTACAGGGCCAAGAGACCCAGTACTTC
>NA|NA|TRBV5-4|TRBJ2-2
CASSLDLPGELFF
TGTGCCAGCAGCTTGGACCTCCCCGGGGAGCTGTTTTTT
>NA|TRBD1|TRBV7-9|TRBJ2-7
CASSATGVFDEQYF
TGTGCCAGCAGTGCTACAGGGGTTTTTGACGAGCAGTACTTC
>NA|TRBD2|TRBV7-2|TRBJ2-5
CATAGGPQETQYF
TGTGCCACCGCGGGGGGTCCGCAAGAGACCCAGTACTTC
>NA|NA|TRBV5-8|TRBJ1-5
CASRAVGLQLSSNQPQHF
TGTGCCAGCAGGGCCGTGGGGTTACAGCTTTCGAGCAATCAGCCCCAGCATTTT
>NA|NA|TRBV6-1|TRBJ1-5
CASSEAGGSYQPQHF
TGTGCCAGCAGTGAAGCAGGGGGTTCCTATCAGCCCCAGCATTTT
>NA|NA|TRBV5-4|TRBJ2-2
CASSRESNTGELFF
TGTGCCAGCAGCCGTGAGTCCAACACCGGGGAGCTGTTTTTT
>once|TRBD1|TRBV2|TRBJ1-5
CASTGTVRNQPQHF
TGTGCCAGCACGGGGACAGTACGCAATCAGCCCCAGCATTTT
>NA|NA|TRBV6-6|TRBJ1-2
CASKTWGALDGYTF
TGTGCCAGCAAAACATGGGGGGCTTTAGATGGCTACACCTTC
>NA|TRBD1|TRBV7-2|TRBJ2-3
CASSLARTGNTDTQYF
TGTGCCAGCAGCTTAGCCCGGACAGGGAACACAGATACGCAGTATTTT
>NA|NA|TRBV5-4|TRBJ1-3
CASSPARGSASGNTIYF
TGTGCCAGCAGCCCGGCGAGGGGTTCGGCCTCTGGAAACACCATATATTTT
>NA|TRBD2|TRBV12-5|TRBJ2-5
CASGPPTSGGVETQYF
TGTGCTAGTGGTCCTCCGACTAGCGGGGGGGTGGAGACCCAGTACTTC
>NA|NA|TRBV27|TRBJ1-3
CASRTSGDSGNTIYF
TGTGCCAGCAGAACCTCAGGGGACTCTGGAAACACCATATATTTT
>NA|NA|TRBV6-5|TRBJ1-1
CASPMRDTTEAFF
TGTGCCAGCCCTATGCGGGACACAACTGAAGCTTTCTTT
>NA|NA|TRBV19|TRBJ2-7
CASNRNRDLNEQYF
TGTGCCAGTAACCGAAACAGGGATCTCAACGAGCAGTACTTC
>once|NA|TRBV11-3|TRBJ2-7
CASSLGAGPGYEQYF
TGTGCCAGCAGCTTAGGGGCAGGCCCTGGCTACGAGCAGTACTTC
>NA|NA|TRBV4-2|TRBJ1-1
CASSQITGATEAFF
TGTGCCAGCAGCCAAATCACTGGGGCCACTGAAGCTTTCTTT
>few|TRBD1|TRBV5-4|TRBJ2-1
CANSGTGDNEQFF
TGTGCCAACTCCGGGACAGGGGACAATGAGCAGTTCTTC
>once|TRBD2|TRBV11-1|TRBJ2-3
CASSLAIGGSTDTQYF
TGTGCCAGCAGCTTAGCGATCGGGGGGTCCACAGATACGCAGTATTTT
>NA|TRBD1|TRBV2|TRBJ2-1
CASSPTKGAPHNEQFF
TGTGCCAGCAGCCCTACCAAGGGGGCGCCACACAATGAGCAGTTCTTC
>NA|NA|TRBV5-1|TRBJ1-1
CASSPGPMNTEAFF
TGCGCCAGCAGCCCCGGGCCCATGAACACTGAAGCTTTCTTT
>NA|TRBD2|TRBV18|TRBJ2-7
CASSPLGLAASYEQYF
TGTGCCAGCTCACCACTAGGACTAGCGGCCTCCTACGAGCAGTACTTC
>NA|TRBD1|TRBV2|TRBJ2-3
CASSEGRGRTDTQYF
TGTGCCAGCAGTGAAGGCAGGGGGCGAACAGATACGCAGTATTTT
>few|TRBD2|TRBV11-3|TRBJ2-1
CASSHLPGLADYNEQFF
TGTGCCAGCAGCCACCTACCCGGACTAGCGGACTACAATGAGCAGTTCTTC
>NA|TRBD2|TRBV4-1|TRBJ2-7
CASSQRGPAGDYEQYF
TGCGCCAGCAGCCAAAGAGGACCAGCGGGAGACTACGAGCAGTACTTC
>NA|NA|TRBV7-2|TRBJ2-7
CASSLAVPYEQYF
TGTGCCAGCAGCTTAGCGGTTCCCTACGAGCAGTACTTC
>once|NA|TRBV18|TRBJ2-7
CASSPPTLTDEQYF
TGTGCCAGCTCACCCCCTACCCTGACCGACGAGCAGTACTTC
>NA|NA|TRBV21-1|TRBJ1-4
CASSKALQGPLEKLFF
TGTGCCAGCAGCAAAGCGTTACAGGGACCGCTTGAAAAACTGTTTTTT
>NA|TRBD2|TRBV7-9|TRBJ2-6
CASSYRSGSSSGANVLTF
TGTGCCAGCAGCTATCGGAGCGGGAGTTCCTCTGGGGCCAACGTCCTGACTTTC
>NA|NA|TRBV11-2|TRBJ2-7
CASSLDPLSSYEQYF
TGTGCCAGCAGCTTAGACCCGTTGAGCTCCTACGAGCAGTACTTC
>once|NA|TRBV7-9|TRBJ2-7
CASSLVVSGDEQYF
TGTGCCAGCAGCTTAGTCGTCTCAGGGGACGAGCAGTACTTC
>NA|NA|TRBV5-4|TRBJ1-4
CASSLRSQGGGEKLFF
TGTGCCAGCAGCTTGAGATCTCAGGGCGGTGGTGAAAAACTGTTTTTT
>NA|NA|TRBV19|TRBJ2-1
CASSPSGGLFF
TGTGCCAGTAGCCCCAGCGGTGGCTTGTTCTTC
>NA|NA|TRBV25-1|TRBJ1-1
CASSEWAENTEAFF
TGTGCCAGCAGTGAATGGGCGGAAAACACTGAAGCTTTCTTT
>NA|NA|TRBV7-7|TRBJ2-1
CASSLALGGSSYNEQFF
TGTGCTAGCAGCTTAGCGCTCGGCGGCAGCTCCTACAATGAGCAGTTCTTC
>NA|NA|TRBV5-1|TRBJ2-2
CASSLSSGELFF
TGCGCCAGCAGCTTGTCAAGCGGGGAGCTGTTTTTT
>NA|NA|TRBV6-6|TRBJ2-1
CASSNSGRSYNEQFF
TGTGCCAGCAGTAACAGCGGGCGCTCCTACAATGAGCAGTTCTTC
>NA|NA|TRBV5-1|TRBJ1-2
CASSRGVIANYGYTF
TGCGCCAGCAGCAGAGGGGTGATAGCTAACTATGGCTACACCTTC
>NA|TRBD2|TRBV9|TRBJ2-7
CASSVDAGGIYEQYF
TGTGCCAGCAGCGTAGACGCGGGGGGTATCTACGAGCAGTACTTC
>few|NA|TRBV7-2|TRBJ2-7
CASSPWDSYEQYF
TGTGCCAGCAGCCCCTGGGACTCCTACGAGCAGTACTTC
>NA|NA|TRBV25-1|TRBJ2-2
CASSDSFMLGVGLFF
TGTGCCAGCAGTGACTCCTTCATGCTGGGAGTGGGGCTGTTTTTT
>NA|NA|TRBV10-3|TRBJ1-5
CAISENSNQPQHF
TGTGCCATCAGTGAAAATAGCAATCAGCCCCAGCATTTT
>NA|NA|TRBV4-1|TRBJ2-1
CASSQAPGASLGEQFF
TGCGCCAGCAGCCAAGCGCCCGGGGCCTCCCTGGGTGAGCAGTTCTTC
>NA|NA|TRBV5-1|TRBJ2-3
CASSSSRPAADTQYF
TGCGCCAGCAGCTCTAGCCGTCCAGCCGCAGATACGCAGTATTTT
>NA|TRBD2|TRBV15|TRBJ2-7
CATSRDRASGGSYEQYF
TGTGCCACCAGCAGAGATAGGGCTAGCGGGGGATCCTACGAGCAGTACTTC